The 30 T cell receptor beta chains listed next were all sequenced from one sample in a study of shared clonotypes between healthy human individuals. Method: immunoSEQ multiplex PCR; TCRdb's copy keeps in-frame clones and lacks some. The sample lists millions of clones, approximately 92% occurring once. The material sequenced was naive CD4+ T cells sorted from blood. Subset here: CD45RA+ positively selected. These receptors all stem from a man younger than 35 in good health.

This clone was picked up one time. The chain links TRBV6-6 to TRBJ1-6; 8 positions agree with TRBD1. CDR3 length: 16 amino acids. The V gene's germline CDR1 is MNHNY and CDR2 SVGAGI (reference sequence). V dropped 2 bases and J dropped 9; count of bases not matched to a gene: 9. The CDR3 spells CASSYRSGQGRSPLHF. CDR3 DNA sequence: TGTGCCAGCAGTTACCGGAGTGGACAGGGACGTTCACCCCTCCACTTT.

On this clone itself: The sample has other DNA sequences that encode this CDR3 too. The chain combines TRBV4-1 with TRBJ1-5; possible D gene TRBD1, 5 bases. The CDR3 sequence is 15 residues long. V lost 6 bases to trimming and J lost 2 bases, with 14 bases between them. Per germline, CDR1 MGHRA and CDR2 YSYEKL. This chain's CDR3 is CASSQQGGGNQPQHF. The CDR3 bases are TGCGCCAGCAGTCAGCAGGGTGGCGGCAATCAGCCCCAGCATTTT.

The chain is built from TRBV11-2 and TRBJ2-3; 8 bases map to TRBD1. There are 15 residues in the CDR3. V gave up 4 bases and J gave up 1 base; unmatched junction bases: 4. Germline V gene lookup returns CDR1 SGHAT and CDR2 FQNNGV. The DNA of the CDR3 is TGTGCCAGCAGCTCAGGACAGGGCCGCACAGATACGCAGTATTTT. This translates into CASSSGQGRTDTQYF.

CDR3 residues: CASSLGVGQGPQHF. DNA of the CDR3: TGTGCCAGCAGCTTAGGCGTCGGCCAGGGGCCCCAGCATTTT. V and J are TRBV11-2 and TRBJ1-5; D perhaps matches TRBD1 (5 bases). Trimming left V 1 base short and J 9 bases short, with 13 bases between. CDR1 SGHAT and CDR2 FQNNGV come from the germline V gene. This CDR3 spans 14 amino acids.

The V call is TRBV18, the J call TRBJ2-3, with 9 bases fitting TRBD2. From germline, CDR1 is KGHSH and CDR2 LQKENI. The CDR3 extends over 14 amino acids. Losses at the gene ends were 8 bases for V and 5 bases for J; bases not matched to a gene: 8. As DNA, the CDR3 is TGTGCCAGCCGCCCTAGCGGGGTGGGAGATACGCAGTATTTT. This sequence encodes CASRPSGVGDTQYF.

The chain couples TRBV27 to TRBJ2-2; D remains unclear. The CDR3 is 14 residues long. V lost 4 bases, J lost 2 bases, and 8 bases lay in between. Germline loops: CDR1 MNHEY, CDR2 SMNVEV (reference sequence). The CDR3 sequence is CASSSRINTGELFF. In DNA, the CDR3 is TGTGCCAGCAGTTCCAGGATAAACACCGGGGAGCTGTTTTTT.

The chain carries TRBV6-1 and TRBJ2-4; 8 bases map to TRBD1. Germline assignment: CDR1 MNHNS and CDR2 SASEGT. J lost 15 bases, V lost 6 bases, and 13 bases had no gene match. This CDR3 is 13 amino acids long. CDR3 protein: CASRQGQDLPLYF. CDR3 in DNA: TGTGCCAGCAGGCAGGGACAGGACCTCCCACTGTACTTC.

The chain recombines TRBV7-2 with TRBJ2-3; D might be TRBD2 (6 bases). V lost 2 bases, J lost 2 bases, and 11 bases lay in between. This CDR3 has 15 amino acids. Germline-derived CDR1 and CDR2 are SGHTA and FQGNSA. CDR3 amino acids: CASSLTGVLTDTQYF. Here the CDR3 DNA reads TGTGCCAGCAGCTTAACGGGGGTGCTCACAGATACGCAGTATTTT.

The chain recombines TRBV9 with TRBJ1-1; 7 bases line up with TRBD1. The CDR3 loop spans 13 amino acids. Germline values: CDR1 SGDLS, CDR2 YYNGEE. V dropped 1 base and J dropped 4; count of bases not matched to a gene: 1. For the CDR3, the DNA is TGTGCCAGCAGCGTACAGGGGGTCACTGAAGCTTTCTTT. Protein sequence: CASSVQGVTEAFF.

This clone was detected once. J is TRBJ1-5 and V is TRBV27; 10 bases fit TRBD1. Trimming cost V 5 bases and J 0 bases; bases outside gene matches: 10. Germline CDR1 MNHEY, CDR2 SMNVEV (reference sequence). This CDR3 spans 18 amino acids. In nucleotides, the CDR3 is TGTGCCAGCAGTCCCCTTCGGACAGGGGGGGCTAGCAATCAGCCCCAGCATTTT. Its translation: CASSPLRTGGASNQPQHF.

This rearrangement joins TRBV29-1 to TRBJ2-6; D is perhaps TRBD1 or TRBD2 (5 bases each). The V and J ends lost 5 bases and 0 bases respectively, with 14 bases between them. From germline, CDR1 is SQVTM and CDR2 ANQGSEA. The CDR3 loop spans 16 amino acids. The chain's CDR3 is CSVRGAPFSGANVLTF. Here the CDR3 DNA reads TGCAGCGTTCGAGGGGCCCCCTTCTCTGGGGCCAACGTCCTGACTTTC.

This clone was seen once. The genes are TRBV2 and TRBJ1-4, with 9 bases matching TRBD1. Germline values: CDR1 SNHLY, CDR2 FYNNEI. The J segment lost 7 bases and the V segment lost 6 bases, leaving 9 bases of the junction unmatched. The length of the CDR3 is 15 residues. CDR3 DNA sequence: TGTGCCAGCAGCGCCCCCGGGACAGGGAGTGAAAAACTGTTTTTT. Amino acid sequence: CASSAPGTGSEKLFF.

The rearrangement uses TRBV28 and TRBJ1-2; perhaps TRBD1 as D (6 bases). From germline, CDR1 is MDHEN and CDR2 SYDVKM. The CDR3 consists of 14 residues. Trimming removed 4 bases from V and 3 bases from J, with 12 bases in between. The CDR3 coding sequence is TGTGCCAGCAGTTCCCGGGGGCTGTACTATGGCTACACCTTC. Translation gives CASSSRGLYYGYTF.

This chain joins TRBV6-5 and TRBJ2-5; possibly TRBD2 for D (6 bases). Germline V CDR1 and CDR2: MNHEY, SVGAGI. V lost 6 bases and J 5 bases, leaving 16 bases between the germline ends. CDR3 length: 14 residues. CDR3 sequence: CASSPVSGVETQYF. CDR3 sequence (DNA): TGTGCCAGCAGCCCGGTCTCGGGAGTGGAGACCCAGTACTTC.

V is TRBV7-9 and J is TRBJ2-3; TRBD1 matches 7 bases. Losses at the gene ends were 2 bases for V and 2 bases for J; bases not matched to a gene: 4. Germline CDR1 and CDR2: SEHNR and FQNEAQ (reference sequence). CDR3 size: 15 residues. CDR3 nucleotide sequence: TGTGCCAGCAGCTTACAGGGACAGCTCACAGATACGCAGTATTTT. Encoded protein: CASSLQGQLTDTQYF. Variable domain in full (rest from reference TRBV7-9 and TRBJ2-3): DTGVSQNPRHKITKRGQNVTFRCDPISEHNRLYWYRQTLGQGPEFLTYFQNEAQLEKSRLLSDRFSAERPKGSFSTLEIQRTEQGDSAMYLCASSLQGQLTDTQYFGPGTRLTVL.

The V call is TRBV4-1, the J call TRBJ2-7; tentatively, D is TRBD1 (6 bases). Trimming pared 3 bases from V and 4 bases from J, leaving 16 bases between. Germline values: CDR1 MGHRA, CDR2 YSYEKL. This CDR3 is 15 amino acids long. Here the CDR3 reads CASSQLGQGHYEQYF. CDR3 DNA: TGCGCCAGCAGCCAGTTGGGCCAGGGGCATTACGAGCAGTACTTC.

J is TRBJ2-7 and V is TRBV10-3; tentatively, D is TRBD1 or TRBD2 (5 bases each). V lost 0 bases and J lost 4, with 19 bases in between. The CDR3 consists of 17 residues. The V gene's germline CDR1 is ENHRY and CDR2 SYGVKD. The chain's CDR3 is CAISESSSWDRMYEQYF. The CDR3 DNA is TGTGCCATCAGTGAGTCGAGTTCCTGGGACCGCATGTACGAGCAGTACTTC.

Concerning this clone itself: The sample carries other DNA sequences with the same CDR3. V is TRBV11-3 and J is TRBJ1-1; the D gene is possibly TRBD1 (6 bases). V was cut by 5 bases and J by 4 bases, with 8 bases left in between. Germline CDR1 reads SGHNT; CDR2 reads YENEEA. The CDR3 totals 12 residues. CDR3 residues: CASSAQGTEAFF. The CDR3 DNA reads TGTGCCAGCAGCGCACAGGGCACTGAAGCTTTCTTT. Full variable domain (remainder filled in from reference TRBV11-3 and TRBJ1-1): EAGVVQSPRYKIIEKKQPVAFWCNPISGHNTLYWYLQNLGQGPELLIRYENEEAVDDSQLPKDRFSAERLKGVDSTLKIQPAELGDSAVYLCASSAQGTEAFFGQGTRLTVV.

This clone showed up just a few times. The chain has TRBV7-2 and TRBJ1-4, with D hard to call. Germline V gene data show CDR1 as SGHTA and CDR2 as FQGNSA. V was shortened by 3 bases and J by 8 bases, with 10 bases between the two germline ends. The CDR3 length is 13 residues. The CDR3 DNA follows: TGTGCCAGCAGCTTGAGGCGCCTCGAAAAACTGTTTTTT. Its protein product is CASSLRRLEKLFF.

The rearrangement joins TRBV9 to TRBJ2-1; TRBD2 is a possible D gene (6 bases). This CDR3 is built from 16 residues. Germline values: CDR1 SGDLS, CDR2 YYNGEE. V was trimmed by 7 bases and J by 0 bases, leaving 17 bases between them. CDR3 sequence reads: CASQGTEGSSYNEQFF. Here the CDR3 DNA reads TGTGCCAGCCAGGGCACGGAGGGGAGCTCCTACAATGAGCAGTTCTTC.

J is TRBJ2-3 and V is TRBV4-1, with TRBD1 as a possible D gene (5 bases). This CDR3 spans 18 amino acids. Germline CDR1 is MGHRA and CDR2 is YSYEKL. V was clipped by 3 bases and J by 1 base, with 20 bases between them. The CDR3 DNA reads as TGCGCCAGCAGCCAGGACATCTGGCTATCCAAGGGCACAGATACGCAGTATTTT. It yields the protein CASSQDIWLSKGTDTQYF.

This clone was counted between two and nine times. The chain carries TRBV7-9 and TRBJ1-6; D is undetermined. V shed 5 bases and J shed 6 bases, with 14 bases lying between them. CDR1 is SEHNR and CDR2 is FQNEAQ in the germline V gene (reference sequence). The CDR3 spans 15 residues. The CDR3 reads CASSANEGSNSPLHF. CDR3 in DNA: TGTGCCAGCAGCGCTAATGAGGGTAGTAATTCACCCCTCCACTTT. The variable domain in full, completed from reference TRBV7-9 and TRBJ1-6, reads DTGVSQNPRHKITKRGQNVTFRCDPISEHNRLYWYRQTLGQGPEFLTYFQNEAQLEKSRLLSDRFSAERPKGSFSTLEIQRTEQGDSAMYLCASSANEGSNSPLHFGNGTRLTVT.

This chain joins TRBV2 and TRBJ2-3; D is possibly TRBD1 (5 bases). CDR3 size: 15 residues. The V end was cut by 6 bases, the J end by 6 bases, with 19 bases between. Germline V lookup: CDR1 SNHLY, CDR2 FYNNEI. The CDR3 loop is CASSRDSLVGDTQYF. For the CDR3, the DNA is TGTGCCAGCAGCAGAGACAGCCTCGTCGGGGATACGCAGTATTTT.

The chain uses TRBV19 and TRBJ1-6; TRBD1 is a possible D gene (6 bases). Germline loops: CDR1 LNHDA, CDR2 SQIVND (reference sequence). V dropped 2 bases and J dropped 3 bases, with 14 bases sitting between them. The CDR3 sequence is 17 residues long. Here the CDR3 DNA reads TGTGCCAGTAGTATACCAGGGAAAGGGGGCTATAATTCACCCCTCCACTTT. Its protein product is CASSIPGKGGYNSPLHF.

The rearrangement links TRBV10-3 to TRBJ2-3; 7 nucleotides align to TRBD2. The CDR3 runs to 13 residues. Looked up from germline, CDR1 is ENHRY and CDR2 is SYGVKD. V lost 7 bases to trimming and J lost 1 base; unmatched junction nucleotides: 2. CDR3 DNA sequence: TGTGCCATCACAAGCGGGGGCACAGATACGCAGTATTTT. It yields the protein CAITSGGTDTQYF.

The J gene is TRBJ2-5, the V gene TRBV7-2; the match to TRBD2 covers 9 bases. With V trimmed by 1 base and J by 2 bases, 5 bases remained unmatched. This CDR3 contains 16 residues. Per germline, CDR1 SGHTA and CDR2 FQGNSA. CDR3 in amino acids: CASSLVGGGEQETQYF. CDR3 bases: TGTGCCAGCAGCTTAGTTGGCGGGGGGGAACAAGAGACCCAGTACTTC.

The J gene is TRBJ1-1, the V gene TRBV30, with D possibly TRBD1 on 5 matching bases. Looked up from germline, CDR1 is GTSNPN and CDR2 is SVGIG (reference sequence). The CDR3 length is 13 residues. The V gene lost 3 bases and the J gene lost 5 bases, with 13 bases spanning the gap. CDR3 DNA sequence: TGTGCCTGGAGCCGGGACGGTAGGACTGAAGCTTTCTTT. This encodes CAWSRDGRTEAFF.

The chain carries TRBV7-2 and TRBJ2-2; 9 nucleotides agree with TRBD2. This CDR3 is 14 amino acids long. J lost 6 bases, V lost 5 bases, and 4 bases had no gene match. Germline lookup yields CDR1 SGHTA and CDR2 FQGNSA. Here the CDR3 DNA reads TGTGCCAGCAGCCTACTAGCGGGCGCCGGGGAGCTGTTTTTT. It codes for CASSLLAGAGELFF.

The chain employs TRBV30 and TRBJ2-1, with TRBD2 identical over 8 bases. The germline V gene has CDR1 GTSNPN and CDR2 SVGIG (reference sequence). The CDR3 length is 14 residues. With 7 bases clipped from V and 3 bases from J, the junction kept 8 bases outside the gene matches. The CDR3 sequence is CAFRGGHSYNEQFF. CDR3 DNA: TGTGCCTTTCGGGGGGGACACAGCTACAATGAGCAGTTCTTC. The complete variable domain, with remaining parts taken from reference TRBV30 and TRBJ2-1, reads SQTIHQWPATLVQPVGSPLSLECTVEGTSNPNLYWYRQAAGRGLQLLFYSVGIGQISSEVPQNLSASRPQDRQFILSSKKLLLSDSGFYLCAFRGGHSYNEQFFGPGTRLTVL.

The rearrangement uses TRBV20-1 and TRBJ2-3; D is ambiguous. Germline assignment: CDR1 DFQATT and CDR2 SNEGSKA (reference sequence). The germline V and J ends were trimmed by 7 bases and 5 bases, with 10 bases remaining between them. CDR3 length equals 11 residues. For the CDR3, the DNA is TGCAGTGTTTTCCGGCTAGATACGCAGTATTTT. Its translation: CSVFRLDTQYF.